This TCR beta chain was identified during a study of blood T cell repertoires in COVID-19. At the level of the study: COVID-19 samples collected from the United States, Italy and Spain covered acute and convalescent phases. The analysed material was cDNA or gDNA that came from T cells, B-cell-depleted T cells, or PBMCs.

Deletions cut 5 bases from V and 3 bases from J, with 12 bases between. CDR1 and CDR2 (germline): PRHDT, FYEKMQ (reference sequence). The CDR3 sequence is 14 residues long. In the study's own analysis: Amplifying reference gene primers gave estimates of nucleated cell counts. Produced via immunoSEQ multiplex PCR; TCRdb's table is partial and in-frame only. The V and J calls and clone size were taken over from that table, and D and trimming were inferred from the DNA. The table shows about 34,000 clones, with 90% to 95% occurring only once. This TCR derives from a man between 60 and 75 years old with active or convalescent COVID-19. The specimen was peripheral blood. The rearrangement uses TRBV13 and TRBJ2-3, with D possibly TRBD2 on 6 matching bases. The CDR3 is CASSPRTITDTQYF. In DNA, the CDR3 is TGTGCCAGCAGCCCTAGGACTATAACAGATACGCAGTATTTT. The complete variable domain, with remaining parts taken from reference TRBV13 and TRBJ2-3, reads AAGVIQSPRHLIKEKRETATLKCYPIPRHDTVYWYQQGPGQDPQFLISFYEKMQSDKGSIPDRFSAQQFSDYHSELNMSSLELGDSALYFCASSPRTITDTQYFGPGTRLTVL.